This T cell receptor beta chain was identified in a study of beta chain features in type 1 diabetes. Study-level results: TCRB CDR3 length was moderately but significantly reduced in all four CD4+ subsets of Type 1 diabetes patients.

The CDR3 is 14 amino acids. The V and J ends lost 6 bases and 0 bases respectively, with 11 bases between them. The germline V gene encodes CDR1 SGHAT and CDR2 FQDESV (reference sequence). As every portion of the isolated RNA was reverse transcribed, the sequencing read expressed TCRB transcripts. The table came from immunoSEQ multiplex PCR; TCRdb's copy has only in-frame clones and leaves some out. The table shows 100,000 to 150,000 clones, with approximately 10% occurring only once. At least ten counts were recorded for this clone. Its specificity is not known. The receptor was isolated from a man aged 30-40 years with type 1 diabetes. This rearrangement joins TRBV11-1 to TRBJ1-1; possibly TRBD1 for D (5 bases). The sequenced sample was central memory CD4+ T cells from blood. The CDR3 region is CASRPGMLNTEAFF. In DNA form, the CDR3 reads TGTGCCAGCAGGCCAGGGATGCTGAACACTGAAGCTTTCTTT.